The 4 T cell receptor beta chains in this list originate from one sample, sequenced in a study of siplizumab effects on memory and regulatory T cells (dated by TCRdb to about 2019). To prepare the library, the immunoSEQ multiplex PCR assay was applied. TCRdb re-hosts the immuneACCESS table, in-frame sequences only. Its copies lack some clones; in the studies checked, an unresolved V gene accounts for under half of them, and the cause for the rest is not known. For this sample the table gives about 100,000 clones, of which about 94% were detected only once. Jointly, the top ten make up approximately 1.3% of the sample. Material for sequencing was non-Treg CD4+ T cells sorted from blood. Taken with the paper, the label for cell subset or site translates to: FACS-sorted unstimulated CD4+ non-regulatory T cells. Receptors originate from a human donor in good health.

V usage is TRBV27 and J usage is TRBJ1-6, with unresolved D. Between the trimmed V and J ends, which lost 6 bases and 7 bases, there was a span of 7 bases. Germline V gene data show CDR1 as MNHEY and CDR2 as SMNVEV (reference sequence). The CDR3 is 12 residues long. The DNA of the CDR3 is TGTGCCAGCAGAAATCCGAATTCACCCCTCCACTTT. Translating it yields CASRNPNSPLHF.

The CDR3 sequence: CASSLDRGWGNQPQHF. The CDR3 coding sequence is TGTGCCAGCAGCTTAGATAGGGGTTGGGGCAATCAGCCCCAGCATTTT. The J gene is TRBJ1-5, the V gene TRBV7-9; D is possibly TRBD1 (5 bases). Looked up from germline, CDR1 is SEHNR and CDR2 is FQNEAQ (reference sequence). Trimming left V 1 base short and J 2 bases short, with 12 bases between. The CDR3 runs to 16 residues.

V and J are TRBV4-1 and TRBJ2-1, with D possibly being TRBD1 (5 bases). The germline CDR1 and CDR2 sequences are MGHRA and YSYEKL. CDR3 length: 17 residues. V was clipped by 2 bases and J by 0 bases, with 14 bases between them. CDR3 coding DNA: TGCGCCAGCAGCCAATTTTTACAGGCGATCTCCTACAATGAGCAGTTCTTC. Translation gives CASSQFLQAISYNEQFF.

The rearrangement uses TRBV7-3 and TRBJ2-3, with D tentatively TRBD2 (6 bases). The V gene's germline CDR1 is SGHTA and CDR2 FQGTGA. The CDR3 has 16 residues. V was shortened by 8 bases and J by 0 bases, with 18 bases between the two germline ends. The CDR3 sequence is CASSRGLAMSTDTQYF. Written as DNA, the CDR3 is TGTGCCAGCTCCCGTGGGCTAGCGATGAGCACAGATACGCAGTATTTT.